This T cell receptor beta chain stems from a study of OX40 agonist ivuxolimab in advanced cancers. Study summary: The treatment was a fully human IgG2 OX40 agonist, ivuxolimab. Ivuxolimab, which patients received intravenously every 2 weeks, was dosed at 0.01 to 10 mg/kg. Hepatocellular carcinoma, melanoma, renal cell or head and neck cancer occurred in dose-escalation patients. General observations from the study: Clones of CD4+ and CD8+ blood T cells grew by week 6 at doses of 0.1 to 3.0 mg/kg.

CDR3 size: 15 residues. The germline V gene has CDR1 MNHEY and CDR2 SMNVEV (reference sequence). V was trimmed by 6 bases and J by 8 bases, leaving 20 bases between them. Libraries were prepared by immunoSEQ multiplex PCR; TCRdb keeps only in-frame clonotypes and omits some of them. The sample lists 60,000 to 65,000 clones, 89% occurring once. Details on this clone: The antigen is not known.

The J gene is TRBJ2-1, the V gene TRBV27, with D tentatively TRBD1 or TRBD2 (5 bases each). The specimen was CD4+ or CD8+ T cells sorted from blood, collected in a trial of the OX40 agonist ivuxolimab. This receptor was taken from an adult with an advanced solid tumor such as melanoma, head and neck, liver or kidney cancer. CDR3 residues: CASSPGPVSGDEQFF. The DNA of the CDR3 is TGTGCCAGCAGCCCGGGACCCGTCAGTGGCGATGAGCAGTTCTTC.